Listed here are 8 T cell receptor beta chains from one sample, sequenced in a study. TCRdb re-called the 5' RACE reads with MiXCR, one entry per CDR3 protein. The sample lists 7,000 to 9,000 distinct CDR3 sequences; roughly a quarter were seen once. Specimen: naive CD4+ T cells sorted from a lymph node. Subset of the sample: naive CD4+ T cells, CD4+CD45RA+CD25-. All receptors come from a female donor with breast cancer.

This clonotype qualifies as medium-sized. The chain has TRBV20-1 and TRBJ2-7; 8 bases are a match to TRBD1. Germline CDR1 and CDR2: DFQATT and SNEGSKA (reference sequence). The CDR3 consists of 15 residues. V lost 0 bases and J lost 2; bases outside the gene matches: 6. The CDR3 sequence is CSARETGAGTYEQYF. In nucleotides, the CDR3 is TGCAGTGCTAGAGAGACAGGGGCTGGTACCTACGAGCAGTACTTC.

This clonotype was seen a few times. Germline is not matched at one junction end, which may reflect a read error. The J gene is TRBJ2-3, the V gene TRBV9; 8 bases agree with TRBD2. From germline, CDR1 is SGDLS and CDR2 YYNGEE. This CDR3 region has 15 residues. DNA for the CDR3: TGTGCCAGCAGCGGACTAGCGAGAGTCACAGATACGCAGTGTTTT. Translating it yields CASSGLARVTDTQCF.

Remarks on this clonotype: This sequence may be a read error, since a much larger clone differs from it by one base. The CDR3 bases are TGTGCCAGCAGCCCAACTGGGATCCCGTTCTACGAGCGGTACTTC. It specifies CASSPTGIPFYERYF. The chain carries TRBV25-1 and TRBJ2-7; D uncertain. The germline gives CDR1 MGHDK, CDR2 SYGVNS. The CDR3 spans 15 residues.

This clonotype has ten or more counts. The chain joins TRBV11-3 to TRBJ2-1; TRBD2 is a possible D gene (6 bases). Trimming removed 2 bases at V and 6 bases at J, with 14 bases between. The CDR3 has 15 residues. Germline V gene sequence: CDR1 SGHNT, CDR2 YENEEA. CDR3 in DNA: TGTGCCAGCAGCTTAATGTCTGGGGGGACCAATGAGCAGTTCTTC. Its protein product is CASSLMSGGTNEQFF.

At least ten counts were recorded for this clonotype. The J gene is TRBJ2-3, the V gene TRBV6-1; perhaps TRBD2 as D (5 bases). This CDR3 has 15 residues. V lost 5 bases to trimming and J lost 2 bases, with 14 bases between them. Germline lookup yields CDR1 MNHNS and CDR2 SASEGT. CDR3 protein: CASSNRGSDTDTQYF. DNA for the CDR3: TGTGCCAGCAGTAACCGGGGTAGCGACACAGATACGCAGTATTTT.

At least ten counts were recorded for this clonotype. The chain uses TRBV4-1 and TRBJ2-7; D ambiguous. The CDR3 spans 15 residues. V gave up 1 base and J gave up 2 bases, with 12 bases separating them. Germline V gives CDR1 MGHRA, CDR2 YSYEKL. The CDR3 reads CASSQGLPMTYEQYF. The CDR3 DNA sequence: TGCGCCAGCAGCCAAGGGCTGCCCATGACCTACGAGCAGTACTTC.

This clonotype rates as medium-sized (0.01 to 0.1%). The rearrangement links TRBV12-3 or TRBV12-4 to TRBJ2-1; D is uncertain. Trimming shortened V by 5 bases and J by 5 bases, and 10 bases separated the two germline ends. The CDR3 is 13 residues long. In DNA, the CDR3 is TGTGCCAGCAGTAAAGGCATCGACAATGAGCAGTTCTTC. It codes for CASSKGIDNEQFF.

This clonotype occurred many times. The V gene is TRBV5-6, the J gene TRBJ2-1; the D is unclear. This CDR3 is built from 13 residues. V was shortened by 2 bases and J by 6 bases, with 9 bases between the two germline ends. In germline, CDR1 is SGHDT, CDR2 YYEEEE. The CDR3 coding sequence is TGTGCCAGCAGCTTCGGTCTAATCAATGAGCAGTTCTTC. Translation: CASSFGLINEQFF.